Following are 20 T cell receptor beta chains from one sample sequenced in a study of T cells after yellow fever vaccination. TCRdb reprocessed the 5' RACE reads via MiXCR and lists one record per CDR3 protein. The profile shows 300,000 to 450,000 distinct CDR3 sequences, around 8.1% of them singletons. Material: PBMCs, obtained roughly 47 days after the first yellow fever vaccination. These receptors were obtained from a man aged 18 to 35 who received the YFV17D yellow fever vaccine.

This clonotype was counted ten times or more. The V call is TRBV4-3, the J call TRBJ1-4, with 9 bases fitting TRBD1. The CDR3 totals 16 residues. CDR1 is LGHNA, CDR2 YSLEER, per germline. V trimming: 1 base; J trimming: 5 bases; junction bases outside the gene matches: 5. CDR3 in amino acids: CASSQAPGTGNEKLFF. CDR3 sequence (DNA): TGCGCCAGCAGCCAAGCCCCCGGGACAGGGAATGAAAAACTGTTTTTT.

This clonotype came up many times. The chain employs TRBV19 and TRBJ2-5, with TRBD2 matching over 8 bases. The CDR3 sequence is 15 residues long. The J segment lost 2 bases and the V segment lost 3 bases, leaving 5 bases of the junction unmatched. The germline V gene encodes CDR1 LNHDA and CDR2 SQIVND (reference sequence). The CDR3 coding sequence is TGTGCCAGTAGTATTCTGGCGGGGGGACAAGAGACCCAGTACTTC. Its translation is CASSILAGGQETQYF. Combining the CDR3 with reference TRBV19 and TRBJ2-5 gives the whole variable domain DGGITQSPKYLFRKEGQNVTLSCEQNLNHDAMYWYRQDPGQGLRLIYYSQIVNDFQKGDIAEGYSVSREKKESFPLTVTSAQKNPTAFYLCASSILAGGQETQYFGPGTRLLVL.

In this sample, this clonotype turned up a few times. This rearrangement joins TRBV5-6 to TRBJ2-7; perhaps TRBD1 as D (6 bases). Trimming left V 2 bases short and J 5 bases short, with 20 bases between. CDR3 size: 16 residues. CDR1 is SGHDT, CDR2 YYEEEE, per germline. CDR3 sequence reads: CASSFPVGVRGDEQYF. The CDR3 DNA reads as TGTGCCAGCAGCTTTCCCGTGGGCGTCAGGGGCGACGAGCAGTACTTC.

The CDR3 DNA reads TGCGCCAGCAGCTTGGTGGGACAGGGTAGTGTTTCGACAGATACGCAGTATTTT. It encodes CASSLVGQGSVSTDTQYF. The V and J genes are TRBV5-1 and TRBJ2-3; TRBD1 matches 9 bases. Germline CDR1 and CDR2: SGHRS and YFSETQ. The J segment lost 3 bases and the V segment lost 0 bases, leaving 11 bases of the junction unmatched. The CDR3 extends over 18 amino acids.

The V and J genes are TRBV5-1 and TRBJ1-4, with 9 bases that match TRBD1. With 2 bases clipped from V and 7 bases from J, the junction kept 6 bases outside the gene matches. Germline loops: CDR1 SGHRS, CDR2 YFSETQ. CDR3 length equals 15 residues. The CDR3: CASSFTGGIGEKLFF. The CDR3 DNA follows: TGCGCCAGCAGCTTCACAGGGGGCATTGGTGAAAAACTGTTTTTT.

There are a few counts of this clonotype. This chain links TRBV6-1 with TRBJ1-4, with a weak D call TRBD1 (6 bases). Germline V CDR1 and CDR2: MNHNS, SASEGT. The CDR3 has 15 residues. Trimming left V 7 bases short and J 7 bases short, with 19 bases between. In DNA, the CDR3 is TGTGCCAGCACATCCCAGGGGCAAAGCGGTGAAAAACTGTTTTTT. Translating gives CASTSQGQSGEKLFF.

This clonotype was counted at least ten times. The V and J genes are TRBV7-2 and TRBJ2-7; D call uncertain. V was cut by 1 base and J by 4 bases, with 8 bases left in between. The germline CDR1 and CDR2 sequences are SGHTA and FQGNSA. This CDR3 has 13 amino acids. CDR3 sequence: CASSLEAEYEQYF. CDR3 nucleotide sequence: TGTGCCAGCAGCTTAGAGGCCGAGTACGAGCAGTACTTC.

The CDR3 coding sequence is TGCGCCAGCAGACAGTCACCCTCTGGAAACACCATATATTTT. It is translated as CASRQSPSGNTIYF. The rearrangement links TRBV5-1 to TRBJ1-3; D is uncertain. The V end was cut by 5 bases, the J end by 0 bases, with 9 bases between. Germline assignment: CDR1 SGHRS and CDR2 YFSETQ. The CDR3 has 14 residues.

This clonotype was counted a few times. This rearrangement joins TRBV5-1 to TRBJ2-3; D not resolved. There are 17 residues in the CDR3. V was clipped by 0 bases and J by 0 bases, with 14 bases between them. The V gene's germline CDR1 is SGHRS and CDR2 YFSETQ. The DNA of the CDR3 is TGCGCCAGCAGCTTGGTGTTAGCCGCCACTAGCACAGATACGCAGTATTTT. Encoded protein: CASSLVLAATSTDTQYF. The whole variable domain, remainder taken from reference TRBV5-1 and TRBJ2-3, is KAGVTQTPRYLIKTRGQQVTLSCSPISGHRSVSWYQQTPGQGLQFLFEYFSETQRNKGNFPGRFSGRQFSNSRSEMNVSTLELGDSALYLCASSLVLAATSTDTQYFGPGTRLTVL.

The chain is built from TRBV5-1 and TRBJ2-5, with a weak D call TRBD1 (5 bases). The CDR3 has 13 amino acids. The germline V and J ends were trimmed by 7 bases and 5 bases, with 15 bases remaining between them. Germline CDR1 reads SGHRS; CDR2 reads YFSETQ. For the CDR3, the DNA is TGCGCCAGCCTCTCAGGGAATCGGGAGACCCAGTACTTC. Translated, it gives CASLSGNRETQYF.

This clonotype appeared a few times. The rearrangement uses TRBV4-1 and TRBJ1-1; D uncertain. Deletions cut 0 bases from V and 6 bases from J, with 8 bases between. Looked up from germline, CDR1 is MGHRA and CDR2 is YSYEKL. This CDR3 has 13 residues. This chain's CDR3 is CASSQDRASEAFF. The CDR3 DNA reads TGCGCCAGCAGCCAAGATCGGGCCTCTGAAGCTTTCTTT.

This rearrangement joins TRBV9 to TRBJ1-2, with TRBD1 as a possible D gene (5 bases). From germline, CDR1 is SGDLS and CDR2 YYNGEE. This CDR3 is built from 14 residues. V lost 0 bases to trimming and J lost 2 bases, with 8 bases between them. CDR3 in DNA: TGTGCCAGCAGCGTAGGGCAGGGAAACTATGGCTACACCTTC. This codes for CASSVGQGNYGYTF.

The gene calls are TRBV7-3 and TRBJ2-3; 9 bases line up with TRBD2. Germline V CDR1 and CDR2: SGHTA, FQGTGA. The V and J ends lost 3 bases and 1 base, in that order; junction bases with no gene match: 5. The length of the CDR3 is 16 residues. The CDR3 nucleotides are TGTGCCAGCAGCTTGGGGCGGGGGGGAGGCACAGATACGCAGTATTTT. Residues: CASSLGRGGGTDTQYF.

This clonotype has only a few counts. The chain uses TRBV20-1 and TRBJ1-1; 7 bases align to TRBD1. The germline V gene has CDR1 DFQATT and CDR2 SNEGSKA (reference sequence). J lost 0 bases, V lost 6 bases, and 10 bases had no gene match. This CDR3 comprises 15 residues. CDR3 in amino acids: CSATIRQGMNTEAFF. The CDR3 nucleotides are TGCAGTGCCACGATCCGACAGGGCATGAACACTGAAGCTTTCTTT.

V and J are TRBV4-1 and TRBJ1-4, with TRBD1 as a possible D gene (6 bases). The CDR3 is made up of 15 amino acids. Germline V gene sequence: CDR1 MGHRA, CDR2 YSYEKL. V was cut by 4 bases and J by 4 bases, with 13 bases left in between. The CDR3 nucleotides read TGCGCCAGCAGCCGTCAGGGGCCCAGTAATGAAAAACTGTTTTTT. Protein: CASSRQGPSNEKLFF.

The rearrangement joins TRBV5-1 to TRBJ1-2; tentatively, D is TRBD1 (6 bases). Germline loops: CDR1 SGHRS, CDR2 YFSETQ. Trimming removed 0 bases at V and 5 bases at J, with 11 bases between. The CDR3 runs 14 residues. The CDR3 region has the DNA TGCGCCAGCAGCTTGGGACAGGTTTCTTATGGCTACACCTTC. Amino acid sequence: CASSLGQVSYGYTF.

This clonotype was seen repeatedly, ten times or more. The chain uses TRBV5-6 and TRBJ2-7, with a tentative D call TRBD1 (6 bases). CDR1 and CDR2 from the germline V gene are SGHDT and YYEEEE. The CDR3 extends over 13 amino acids. Trimming took off 4 bases at V and 3 bases at J, with 11 bases between the two ends. CDR3 in DNA: TGTGCCAGCAGCCTCCGGGACAACTACGAGCAGTACTTC. Its protein is CASSLRDNYEQYF.

The rearrangement joins TRBV7-3 to TRBJ1-1, with D perhaps matching TRBD1 (5 bases). V shed 4 bases and J shed 8 bases, with 11 bases lying between them. CDR1 is SGHTA and CDR2 is FQGTGA in the germline V gene. CDR3 length equals 12 residues. The CDR3 protein is CASSSGRGEAFF. DNA for the CDR3: TGTGCCAGCAGCTCCGGGAGGGGCGAAGCTTTCTTT.

This clonotype appeared a few times. The V gene is TRBV12-3 or TRBV12-4, the J gene TRBJ1-5, with D unresolved. The V end was cut by 3 bases, the J end by 1 base, with 4 bases between. The CDR3 spans 13 residues. The CDR3, as DNA: TGTGCCAGCAGTTTGGTAAGCAATCAGCCCCAGCATTTT. Its translation: CASSLVSNQPQHF.

This chain links TRBV7-2 with TRBJ2-3; the D is unclear. The CDR3 is 12 amino acids. The germline V and J ends were trimmed by 5 bases and 7 bases, with 10 bases remaining between them. Germline loops: CDR1 SGHTA, CDR2 FQGNSA. The CDR3 DNA follows: TGTGCCAGCAGCCCCGTCCGGAATACGCAGTATTTT. It specifies CASSPVRNTQYF. The entire variable domain, with the rest obtained from reference TRBV7-2 and TRBJ2-3, is as follows: GAGVSQSPSNKVTEKGKDVELRCDPISGHTALYWYRQSLGQGLEFLIYFQGNSAPDKSGLPSDRFSAERTGGSVSTLTIQRTQQEDSAVYLCASSPVRNTQYFGPGTRLTVL.